Below, 30 T cell receptor beta chains from the same sample are listed, as sequenced in a study of blood T cells in healthy people across ages. For the second PCR, which ran for roughly 6 to 12 cycles, a sample-barcoded 5' primer and a J-beta primer mix were used. TCRdb independently ran MiXCR on the 5' RACE reads; one entry per CDR3 protein. The table includes approximately 580,000 distinct CDR3 sequences, around 24% detected once. These data also featured in a second study, about T cells of mothers and their children.

The specimen was blood. These receptors originate from a boy aged 10-17 years in good health.

This chain links TRBV6-2 or TRBV6-3 with TRBJ2-1, with 7 nucleotides matching TRBD1. CDR3 length: 17 residues. With V trimmed by 0 bases and J by 0 bases, 5 bases remained unmatched. The germline CDR1 and CDR2 sequences are MNHEY and SVGEGT. CDR3 region: CASSYSNRGSSYNEQFF. For the CDR3, the DNA is TGTGCCAGCAGTTACTCGAACAGGGGCAGCTCCTACAATGAGCAGTTCTTC.

The chain recombines TRBV28 with TRBJ1-1, with TRBD1 matching over 7 bases. Germline CDR1 reads MDHEN; CDR2 reads SYDVKM. With V trimmed by 4 bases and J by 1 base, 6 bases remained unmatched. CDR3 length: 15 amino acids. CDR3 region: CASSWTGTANTEAFF. CDR3 nucleotides: TGTGCCAGCAGTTGGACCGGGACAGCGAACACTGAAGCTTTCTTT.

The chain is built from TRBV9 and TRBJ2-7; 8 nucleotides agree with TRBD1. The CDR3 totals 13 residues. V lost 4 bases, J lost 4 bases, and 4 bases stayed unmatched. Germline values: CDR1 SGDLS, CDR2 YYNGEE. The CDR3 spells CASSIGQGYEQYF. In nucleotides, the CDR3 is TGTGCCAGCAGCATCGGACAGGGTTACGAGCAGTACTTC.

The rearrangement links TRBV7-9 to TRBJ1-6; the D gene is possibly TRBD1 (5 bases). Germline V gives CDR1 SEHNR, CDR2 FQNEAQ (reference sequence). This CDR3 contains 15 residues. V dropped 10 bases and J dropped 5 bases, with 18 bases sitting between them. CDR3 loop: CATDGGGINNSPLHF. CDR3 DNA: TGTGCCACCGATGGGGGGGGGATAAATAATTCACCCCTCCACTTT.

V is TRBV4-1 and J is TRBJ1-4; 7 positions match TRBD1. The CDR3 has 15 amino acids. Germline V CDR1 and CDR2: MGHRA, YSYEKL. The V and J ends lost 4 bases and 5 bases, in that order; junction bases with no gene match: 7. The CDR3 DNA follows: TGCGCCAGCAGCCGAGAGACAGGGCGGAATGAAAAACTGTTTTTT. Encoded protein: CASSRETGRNEKLFF.

This chain uses TRBV6-2 or TRBV6-3 with TRBJ2-1; D is possibly TRBD1 or TRBD2 (6 bases each). Germline CDR1 is MNHEY and CDR2 is SVGEGT. The CDR3 extends over 13 amino acids. Deletions cut 7 bases from V and 4 bases from J, with 11 bases between. CDR3 coding DNA: TGTGCCAGCAATAGAGGGGGGTACAATGAGCAGTTCTTC. It codes for CASNRGGYNEQFF.

This chain connects TRBV10-3 to TRBJ2-7; D remains ambiguous. The CDR3 totals 14 residues. V gave up 3 bases and J gave up 2 bases, with 11 bases separating them. The germline gives CDR1 ENHRY, CDR2 SYGVKD. The CDR3 here is CAISDSQRPYEQYF. The CDR3 DNA sequence: TGTGCCATCAGTGACTCTCAACGCCCCTACGAGCAGTACTTC.

This clonotype has more than one count but fewer than ten. The rearrangement joins TRBV7-2 to TRBJ2-1, with TRBD2 as a possible D gene (6 bases). The V gene's germline CDR1 is SGHTA and CDR2 FQGNSA. The CDR3 runs 17 residues. The germline V and J ends were trimmed by 1 base and 0 bases, with 13 bases remaining between them. This CDR3 reads CASSLGDWQSSYNEQFF. The CDR3 region has the DNA TGTGCCAGCAGCTTAGGGGACTGGCAGAGCTCCTACAATGAGCAGTTCTTC.

This clonotype was counted a few times. The chain combines TRBV20-1 with TRBJ2-1; TRBD1 aligns across 8 bases. From germline, CDR1 is DFQATT and CDR2 SNEGSKA (reference sequence). This CDR3 region has 14 residues. J was trimmed by 10 bases and V by 6 bases; bases with no gene match: 14. The CDR3: CSAPRQGFLPEQFF. CDR3 bases: TGCAGTGCCCCGAGACAGGGGTTTCTCCCGGAGCAGTTCTTC.

The V call is TRBV5-4, the J call TRBJ2-5, with D tentatively TRBD2 (6 bases). The last part of the DNA fits TRBJ2-7 better; the J call may be wrong. The germline V gene encodes CDR1 SGHNT and CDR2 YYREEE (reference sequence). This CDR3 is built from 15 residues. CDR3 sequence (DNA): TGTGCCAGCAGCTTCGGCGGAGGGGTAACTTACGAGCAGTACTTC. It codes for CASSFGGGVTYEQYF.

This clonotype turned up a few times. The chain recombines TRBV20-1 with TRBJ1-1, with D perhaps matching TRBD1 (6 bases). Germline loops: CDR1 DFQATT, CDR2 SNEGSKA (reference sequence). V lost 6 bases and J 6 bases, leaving 20 bases between the germline ends. The CDR3 spans 14 residues. This CDR3 reads CSAPNSNRAPEAFF. DNA for the CDR3: TGCAGTGCCCCCAATTCTAACAGGGCCCCTGAAGCTTTCTTT.

V usage is TRBV21-1 and J usage is TRBJ2-5; TRBD2 reflects the table's D call only, with no check against the DNA. TRBV21-1 counts as a pseudogene. This CDR3 contains 15 residues. The CDR3 DNA sequence: TGTGCCAGCAGCAAAGGATCGGCGGGAGTGGAGACCCAGTACTTC. As protein: CASSKGSAGVETQYF.

A few counts support this clonotype. The J gene is TRBJ2-7, the V gene TRBV4-1, with 8 bases that match TRBD1. CDR1 MGHRA and CDR2 YSYEKL come from the germline V gene. The CDR3 is made up of 15 amino acids. Unmatched junction bases numbered 5, after V lost 1 base and J lost 3 bases. CDR3 in amino acids: CASSQGRDRLYEQYF. The CDR3 region has the DNA TGCGCCAGCAGCCAAGGCCGGGACAGGCTCTACGAGCAGTACTTC.

This clonotype showed up just a few times. The chain combines TRBV28 with TRBJ1-1, with D perhaps matching TRBD1 (5 bases). Per germline, CDR1 MDHEN and CDR2 SYDVKM. This CDR3 has 12 amino acids. V gave up 3 bases and J gave up 10 bases, with 12 bases separating them. The CDR3 DNA reads TGTGCCAGCAGTTTGAGGGGCTTGGGAGCTTTCTTT. Its protein product is CASSLRGLGAFF.

The chain is built from TRBV6-5 and TRBJ2-7, with 7 bases lining up with TRBD1. Trimming removed 6 bases from V and 0 bases from J; junction bases left unmatched: 8. Germline V CDR1 and CDR2: MNHEY, SVGAGI. The CDR3 covers 15 residues. This chain's CDR3 is CASRLGQESSYEQYF. DNA for the CDR3: TGTGCCAGCAGGCTCGGACAGGAGAGCTCCTACGAGCAGTACTTC.

DNA for the CDR3: TGTGCCACCCGCGGGGATACTCCACAAGAGACCCAGTACTTC. Amino acid sequence: CATRGDTPQETQYF. The V gene is TRBV10-3, the J gene TRBJ2-5; TRBD2 is a possible D gene (6 bases). The germline CDR1 and CDR2 sequences are ENHRY and SYGVKD. The CDR3 runs 14 residues. Trimming removed 10 bases at V and 2 bases at J, with 17 bases between.

The chain carries TRBV2 and TRBJ1-4; D gene unclear. The CDR3 is 17 residues long. The germline V gene has CDR1 SNHLY and CDR2 FYNNEI. V lost 6 bases and J lost 5, with 22 bases in between. The DNA of the CDR3 is TGTGCCAGCAGCCTCTCCCCGTCCACGGAACCCAATGAAAAACTGTTTTTT. Translated: CASSLSPSTEPNEKLFF. Filled out from reference TRBV2 and TRBJ1-4, the complete variable domain reads EPEVTQTPSHQVTQMGQEVILRCVPISNHLYFYWYRQILGQKVEFLVSFYNNEISEKSEIFDDQFSVERPDGSNFTLKIRSTKLEDSAMYFCASSLSPSTEPNEKLFFGSGTQLSVL.

The chain combines TRBV6-5 with TRBJ2-1; 7 bases are shared with TRBD2. The trim removed 5 bases at V and 6 bases at J, leaving 7 bases unmatched. This CDR3 region has 14 residues. In germline, CDR1 is MNHEY, CDR2 SVGAGI. CDR3 loop: CASSVGGGRNEQFF. The DNA for the CDR3 is TGTGCCAGCAGTGTAGGCGGGGGACGCAATGAGCAGTTCTTC.

V and J are TRBV7-2 and TRBJ2-1, with 9 bases aligning to TRBD2. The germline V gene has CDR1 SGHTA and CDR2 FQGNSA. This CDR3 comprises 16 residues. The ends lost 0 bases at V and 6 bases at J; junction bases unmatched: 6. In nucleotides, the CDR3 is TGTGCCAGCAGCTTAGCGCTCCGCGGGGGGGCCAATGAGCAGTTCTTC. The encoded protein is CASSLALRGGANEQFF.

The rearrangement uses TRBV7-8 and TRBJ2-1, with TRBD2 as a possible D gene (6 bases). The CDR3 is 15 residues long. Germline V gives CDR1 SGHVS, CDR2 FQNEAQ. Between the trimmed V and J ends, which lost 6 bases and 5 bases, there was a span of 17 bases. The CDR3 nucleotides are TGTGCCAGCAGTCTTCTAGCGATGGTGAACAATGAGCAGTTCTTC. The encoded protein is CASSLLAMVNNEQFF.

The chain is built from TRBV4-3 and TRBJ1-1; D ambiguous. Germline V gives CDR1 LGHNA, CDR2 YSLEER. This CDR3 is built from 14 residues. Trimming shortened V by 1 base and J by 2 bases, and 8 bases separated the two germline ends. CDR3 protein: CASSQVSRNTEAFF. CDR3 DNA: TGCGCCAGCAGCCAAGTGTCGCGAAACACTGAAGCTTTCTTT.

The chain recombines TRBV12-3 or TRBV12-4 with TRBJ2-1; TRBD1 matches at 12 bases. The DNA end lines up better with TRBJ2-7; the J call may be wrong. The length of the CDR3 is 16 residues. CDR3 sequence reads: CASSSFPGTGGSEQYF. CDR3 sequence (DNA): TGTGCCAGCAGTTCTTTCCCCGGGACAGGGGGCTCCGAGCAGTACTTC.

This clonotype has ten or more counts. The chain employs TRBV5-1 and TRBJ2-1, with D tentatively TRBD2 (6 bases). This CDR3 comprises 15 residues. Trimming cost V 0 bases and J 7 bases, with 14 bases left between them. Germline V CDR1 and CDR2: SGHRS, YFSETQ. The CDR3 sequence is CASSLVSGVENEQFF. Written as DNA, the CDR3 is TGCGCCAGCAGCTTGGTGTCGGGAGTCGAAAATGAGCAGTTCTTC.

This clonotype was detected a few times. V is TRBV24-1 and J is TRBJ2-5; D is perhaps TRBD2 (6 bases). The DNA end is a closer match to TRBJ2-1, so the J assignment may be wrong. Per germline, CDR1 KGHDR and CDR2 SFDVKD. The CDR3 runs to 14 residues. As DNA, the CDR3 is TGTGCCACCAGTTCAGGGAGGAGGAACAATGAGCAGTTCTTC. Its translation is CATSSGRRNNEQFF.

The chain uses TRBV28 and TRBJ2-5, with 8 bases aligning to TRBD1. The J call could be wrong; TRBJ2-7 is a better fit for the DNA end. Germline CDR1 reads MDHEN; CDR2 reads SYDVKM. The CDR3 length is 15 residues. The DNA for the CDR3 is TGTGCCAGCAGTCTCTTAGGACAGGGTCTAGTCGAGCAGTACTTC. This translates into CASSLLGQGLVEQYF.

This clonotype was detected a few times. This chain's CDR3 is CSARDGGGPQETQYF. The DNA of the CDR3 is TGCAGTGCTAGAGATGGCGGGGGCCCCCAAGAGACCCAGTACTTC. V gene TRBV20-1 combines with J gene TRBJ2-5; D perhaps matches TRBD2 (7 bases). The germline V and J ends were trimmed by 0 bases and 1 base, with 12 bases remaining between them. CDR1 is DFQATT, CDR2 SNEGSKA, per germline (reference sequence). The CDR3 extends over 15 amino acids.

The V and J genes are TRBV11-2 and TRBJ2-1; 9 positions agree with TRBD2. Per germline, CDR1 SGHAT and CDR2 FQNNGV. This CDR3 spans 17 amino acids. Unmatched junction bases numbered 3, after V lost 0 bases and J lost 0 bases. The CDR3 sequence: CASSLDRLAVSYNEQFF. The CDR3 DNA is TGTGCCAGCAGCTTAGATAGACTAGCGGTCTCCTACAATGAGCAGTTCTTC.

The chain links TRBV5-1 to TRBJ2-6, with D possibly being TRBD1 (5 bases). The germline V gene has CDR1 SGHRS and CDR2 YFSETQ. V was cut by 1 base and J by 0 bases, with 11 bases left in between. The CDR3 spans 17 residues. The CDR3 DNA follows: TGCGCCAGCAGCTTGATGACAGCCAGCTCTGGGGCCAACGTCCTGACTTTC. It yields the protein CASSLMTASSGANVLTF.

V usage is TRBV6-2 or TRBV6-3 and J usage is TRBJ2-5; 13 nucleotides align to TRBD2. V lost 7 bases and J lost 11; bases outside the gene matches: 16. Germline lookup yields CDR1 MNHEY and CDR2 SVGEGT. The CDR3 covers 16 residues. The CDR3 reads CASTVGLAGAFHEQYF. The CDR3 DNA follows: TGTGCCAGCACGGTAGGACTAGCGGGAGCTTTTCATGAGCAGTACTTC.

This clonotype was seen a few times. The V and J genes are TRBV14 and TRBJ2-3; 8 bases align to TRBD1. V lost 4 bases, J lost 0 bases, and 9 bases stayed unmatched. The CDR3 runs 17 residues. CDR1 is SGHDN and CDR2 is FVKESK in the germline V gene. The CDR3 bases are TGTGCCAGCAGCCCGCGGACAGGGTTCGTTAGCACAGATACGCAGTATTTT. Its protein product is CASSPRTGFVSTDTQYF.